One sample yielded the 24 T cell receptor beta chains listed below, sequenced in a study of blood T cell repertoires in COVID-19 (TCRdb year 2020). The method behind the library was the immunoSEQ multiplex PCR assay. Sourced from immuneACCESS, this table was stored by TCRdb with only in-frame sequences that have V and J called. A share of the clones is absent; for the studies checked, an unresolved V gene accounts for under half, and the remainder has no known explanation. Within this sample are about 120,000 clones, with more than 85% of them counted one time only. The ten largest clones capture approximately 19% of the sample. The source material was peripheral blood. The receptors here all came from a human donor with acute or convalescent COVID-19. The donor label of this sample is uncertain.

This clone has only a few counts. The rearrangement links TRBV28 to TRBJ1-1; no reliable D call. The CDR3 consists of 16 residues. Germline V CDR1 and CDR2: MDHEN, SYDVKM. Trimming took off 6 bases at V and 5 bases at J, with 22 bases between the two ends. This CDR3 is CASSPIMGFGGTEAFF. The CDR3 nucleotides are TGTGCCAGCAGCCCCATCATGGGTTTTGGAGGGACTGAAGCTTTCTTT.

This chain uses TRBV4-3 with TRBJ2-2; 9 positions agree with TRBD2. Germline values: CDR1 LGHNA, CDR2 YSLEER. This CDR3 has 18 residues. Trimming cost V 0 bases and J 5 bases; bases outside gene matches: 10. CDR3 coding DNA: TGCGCCAGCAGCCAAGAGATAATAGCGGGAGCCTCAACCGGGGAGCTGTTTTTT. This gives the protein CASSQEIIAGASTGELFF.

The chain employs TRBV5-4 and TRBJ2-3; maybe TRBD1 (5 bases). Germline V gene data show CDR1 as SGHNT and CDR2 as YYREEE (reference sequence). The V end was cut by 2 bases, the J end by 0 bases, with 7 bases between. The CDR3 consists of 14 residues. The CDR3 sequence: CASSLQDSTDTQYF. In DNA form, the CDR3 reads TGTGCCAGCAGCTTACAGGATAGCACAGATACGCAGTATTTT.

The CDR3 region has the DNA TGTGCCAGCAGCCTAAGACAGGATCAGCCCCAGCATTTT. This sequence encodes CASSLRQDQPQHF. The chain is built from TRBV7-3 and TRBJ1-5; tentatively, D is TRBD1 (6 bases). V lost 5 bases and J lost 5, with 10 bases in between. Per the germline V gene, CDR1 is SGHTA and CDR2 is FQGTGA. The CDR3 length is 13 residues.

The sample holds one count of this clone. The chain recombines TRBV6-5 with TRBJ2-7; D call uncertain. V gave up 3 bases and J gave up 2 bases, with 8 bases separating them. The CDR3 covers 13 residues. CDR1 and CDR2 (germline): MNHEY, SVGAGI. The CDR3 here is CASSYSNTYEQYF. For the CDR3, the DNA is TGTGCCAGCAGTTATTCCAACACCTACGAGCAGTACTTC.

The chain has TRBV20-1 and TRBJ1-6, with D hard to call. The germline CDR1 and CDR2 sequences are DFQATT and SNEGSKA (reference sequence). V lost 3 bases and J lost 14, with 11 bases in between. The CDR3 runs 11 residues. This CDR3 reads CSASWPMSLHF. The DNA of the CDR3 is TGCAGTGCTAGTTGGCCCATGTCCCTCCACTTT.

The genes are TRBV9 and TRBJ2-1; 7 nucleotides align to TRBD2. CDR3 length equals 18 residues. The ends lost 4 bases at V and 5 bases at J; junction bases unmatched: 18. Per the germline V gene, CDR1 is SGDLS and CDR2 is YYNGEE. CDR3 loop: CASSNRGLGGRGDNEQFF. The CDR3 nucleotides read TGTGCCAGCAGCAACCGAGGCCTTGGGGGGAGGGGAGACAATGAGCAGTTCTTC.

V usage is TRBV7-9 and J usage is TRBJ2-5; 9 positions agree with TRBD1. The J segment lost 5 bases and the V segment lost 5 bases, leaving 9 bases of the junction unmatched. Germline V gene lookup returns CDR1 SEHNR and CDR2 FQNEAQ (reference sequence). This CDR3 contains 15 residues. CDR3 coding DNA: TGTGCCAGCAGCCTGTTGGGGACAGGGTTTGAGACCCAGTACTTC. This translates into CASSLLGTGFETQYF.

The V call is TRBV19, the J call TRBJ2-6; D gene uncertain. Trimming removed 5 bases from V and 0 bases from J, with 14 bases in between. The germline CDR1 and CDR2 sequences are LNHDA and SQIVND (reference sequence). There are 17 residues in the CDR3. The CDR3 DNA sequence: TGTGCCAGTAGTGCCCACCACCAGTACTCTGGGGCCAACGTCCTGACTTTC. Translated, it gives CASSAHHQYSGANVLTF.

The V call is TRBV9, the J call TRBJ1-2, with D possibly TRBD1 on 5 matching bases. The CDR3 is 14 amino acids. V lost 3 bases and J lost 4, with 13 bases in between. Germline lookup yields CDR1 SGDLS and CDR2 YYNGEE. CDR3 sequence (DNA): TGTGCCAGCAGCGGAGACAGCCACGTCTATGGCTACACCTTC. It yields the protein CASSGDSHVYGYTF.

The chain is built from TRBV30 and TRBJ1-5; the D is unclear. V was cut by 0 bases and J by 9 bases, with 12 bases left in between. This CDR3 is 13 amino acids long. Germline V lookup: CDR1 GTSNPN, CDR2 SVGIG (reference sequence). The CDR3 sequence: CAWSVTENSPQHF. The CDR3 DNA reads TGTGCCTGGAGTGTCACCGAGAATTCGCCCCAGCATTTT.

The V and J genes are TRBV28 and TRBJ1-5; D gene unclear. The CDR3 loop spans 15 amino acids. Trimming took 4 bases from V and 6 from J, leaving 16 bases between them. Per germline, CDR1 MDHEN and CDR2 SYDVKM. In DNA form, the CDR3 reads TGTGCCAGCAGTTCCCTTTGGGAGGGTGGTCAGCCCCAGCATTTT. It translates to CASSSLWEGGQPQHF.

This chain connects TRBV7-2 to TRBJ2-1; TRBD2 aligns across 13 bases. The junction had 4 bases not matched to a gene; V was cut back by 3 bases and J by 8 bases. The germline V gene has CDR1 SGHTA and CDR2 FQGNSA. There are 15 residues in the CDR3. This CDR3 is CASSLRLAGGDEQFF. The DNA of the CDR3 is TGTGCCAGCAGCTTGAGACTAGCGGGGGGCGATGAGCAGTTCTTC.

The chain employs TRBV14 and TRBJ2-2, with 10 bases matching TRBD1. V was clipped by 3 bases and J by 1 base; unmatched bases: 14. The CDR3 sequence is 20 residues long. The germline gives CDR1 SGHDN, CDR2 FVKESK. CDR3 nucleotide sequence: TGTGCCAGCAGCCAGGTTGTGGGACAGGGGCGCATGTGGAACACCGGGGAGCTGTTTTTT. The encoded protein is CASSQVVGQGRMWNTGELFF.

V is TRBV6-2 or TRBV6-3 and J is TRBJ2-7, with TRBD1 as a possible D gene (5 bases). V lost 0 bases, J lost 2 bases, and 17 bases lay in between. CDR1 MNHEY and CDR2 SVGEGT come from the germline V gene. The CDR3 spans 17 residues. As DNA, the CDR3 is TGTGCCAGCAGTTACTCTTTGCAGGGAAAGGTGGCCTACGAGCAGTACTTC. Protein: CASSYSLQGKVAYEQYF.

The J gene is TRBJ2-7, the V gene TRBV6-1, with D possibly TRBD2 on 6 matching bases. The V end was cut by 1 base, the J end by 1 base, with 11 bases between. CDR3 length: 15 residues. CDR1 and CDR2 from the germline V gene are MNHNS and SASEGT. The chain's CDR3 is CASSEDRRGSYEQYF. The CDR3 nucleotides are TGTGCCAGCAGTGAAGACAGGAGGGGATCCTACGAGCAGTACTTC.

The chain has TRBV28 and TRBJ1-2; 9 positions match TRBD1. Germline loops: CDR1 MDHEN, CDR2 SYDVKM. Trimming took 7 bases from V and 7 from J; bases not matched to a gene: 16. The CDR3 contains 16 residues. CDR3 amino acids: CASTRTGDFSSGGYTF. CDR3 coding DNA: TGTGCCAGCACTCGGACAGGGGACTTCTCCTCTGGTGGCTACACCTTC.

This clone was detected only once. The genes are TRBV6-5 and TRBJ1-1; TRBD1 matches at 7 bases. Trimming took 7 bases from V and 7 from J; bases not matched to a gene: 12. CDR1 is MNHEY, CDR2 SVGAGI, per germline. The CDR3 contains 14 residues. The DNA for the CDR3 is TGTGCCAGCACCGCTAGTGGGGACAGCGGTGAAGCTTTCTTT. Residues: CASTASGDSGEAFF.

This chain links TRBV7-3 with TRBJ1-1, with D uncertain. The CDR3 length is 13 residues. Trimming removed 6 bases at V and 1 base at J, with 9 bases between. Germline V lookup: CDR1 SGHTA, CDR2 FQGTGA. In DNA form, the CDR3 reads TGTGCCAGCAGGTACGACAAGAACACTGAAGCTTTCTTT. Protein: CASRYDKNTEAFF. The variable domain in full, completed from reference TRBV7-3 and TRBJ1-1, reads GAGVSQTPSNKVTEKGKYVELRCDPISGHTALYWYRQSLGQGPEFLIYFQGTGAADDSGLPNDRFFAVRPEGSVSTLKIQRTERGDSAVYLCASRYDKNTEAFFGQGTRLTVV.

The V and J genes are TRBV7-3 and TRBJ1-1; a possible D gene is TRBD1 (6 bases). The CDR3 is made up of 13 amino acids. Between the trimmed V and J ends, which lost 3 bases and 6 bases, there was a span of 11 bases. Germline CDR1 reads SGHTA; CDR2 reads FQGTGA. The CDR3 sequence is CASSFSGVPEAFF. The CDR3 DNA reads TGTGCCAGCAGCTTTTCAGGGGTCCCTGAAGCTTTCTTT.

The chain employs TRBV7-8 and TRBJ2-7; D is ambiguous. The CDR3 is 14 residues long. V shed 1 base and J shed 0 bases, with 7 bases lying between them. Germline values: CDR1 SGHVS, CDR2 FQNEAQ. CDR3 DNA: TGTGCCAGCAGCTTAGGGGCCGCCTCCTACGAGCAGTACTTC. Translating it yields CASSLGAASYEQYF. Full variable domain (remainder filled in from reference TRBV7-8 and TRBJ2-7): GAGVSQSPRYKVAKRGQDVALRCDPISGHVSLFWYQQALGQGPEFLTYFQNEAQLDKSGLPSDRFFAERPEGSVSTLKIQRTQQEDSAVYLCASSLGAASYEQYFGPGTRLTVT.

The chain employs TRBV27 and TRBJ1-1; D gene unclear. Per the germline V gene, CDR1 is MNHEY and CDR2 is SMNVEV (reference sequence). This CDR3 has 15 amino acids. Trimming took 8 bases from V and 1 from J, leaving 17 bases between them. The CDR3 sequence is CASQTWETRNTEAFF. The CDR3 DNA reads as TGTGCCAGCCAAACCTGGGAAACTAGGAACACTGAAGCTTTCTTT.

This rearrangement joins TRBV28 to TRBJ1-2, with D maybe TRBD1 (5 bases). V shed 6 bases and J shed 0 bases, with 8 bases lying between them. The CDR3 spans 13 residues. CDR1 MDHEN and CDR2 SYDVKM come from the germline V gene. CDR3 sequence (DNA): TGTGCCAGCAGATCGGGGGCTAACTATGGCTACACCTTC. The encoded protein is CASRSGANYGYTF.

The CDR3 reads CASSQIAGVGGDTQYF. The DNA of the CDR3 is TGCGCCAGCAGCCAAATAGCGGGAGTGGGGGGAGATACGCAGTATTTT. The chain uses TRBV5-1 and TRBJ2-3, with 9 bases lining up with TRBD2. J lost 5 bases, V lost 4 bases, and 11 bases had no gene match. The CDR3 consists of 16 residues. Germline V gene sequence: CDR1 SGHRS, CDR2 YFSETQ.